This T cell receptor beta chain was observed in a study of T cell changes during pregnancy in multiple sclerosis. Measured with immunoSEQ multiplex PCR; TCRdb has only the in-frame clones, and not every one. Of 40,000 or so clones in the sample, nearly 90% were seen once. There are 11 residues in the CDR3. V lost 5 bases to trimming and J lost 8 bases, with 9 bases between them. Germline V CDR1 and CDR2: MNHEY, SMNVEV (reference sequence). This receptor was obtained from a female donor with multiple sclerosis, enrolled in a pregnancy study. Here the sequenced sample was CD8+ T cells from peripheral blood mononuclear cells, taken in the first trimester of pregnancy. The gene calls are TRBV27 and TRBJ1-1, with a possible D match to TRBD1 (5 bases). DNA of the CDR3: TGTGCCAGCAGTCGGGGGGGGGAAGCTTTCTTT. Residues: CASSRGGEAFF.